These T cell receptor beta chains were read from a single sample in a study of graft-versus-host responses after intestinal transplantation. Assay: immunoSEQ multiplex PCR; the TCRdb copy retains only in-frame clones and omits some. The sample records around 43,000 clones, roughly 90% being singletons. Specimen: PBMCs, collected 524 days after transplant. Receptors were obtained from a human patient who received an intestinal transplant, so some T cells may come from the graft donor. CDR3s include the opening cysteine and the closing phenylalanine or tryptophan. D genes are given only for firm matches. The size entry is marked missing in some rows and otherwise reads once, few, many or a size class.

j_gene,d_gene,v_gene,abundance,CDR3nt,CDR3aa
TRBJ2-5,.,TRBV27,few,TGTGCCAGCAGTTTAACGAGTATTCGCCAAGAGACCCAGTACTTC,CASSLTSIRQETQYF
TRBJ2-5,TRBD2,TRBV18,.,TGTGCCAGCTCACCAAACGGACTAGATCAAGAGACCCAGTACTTC,CASSPNGLDQETQYF
TRBJ2-1,.,TRBV9,.,TGTGCCAGCAGCGTAGCTGAGCGGACGAGCTCCTACAATGAGCAGTTCTTC,CASSVAERTSSYNEQFF
TRBJ1-6,.,TRBV27,.,TGTGCCAGCAGTTTATTGATGGGAGATAATTCACCCCTCCACTTT,CASSLLMGDNSPLHF
TRBJ2-1,.,TRBV5-4,.,TGTGCCAGCAGCTCGGACACCTACTCCTACAATGAGCAGTTCTTC,CASSSDTYSYNEQFF
TRBJ2-7,.,TRBV4-1,.,TGCGCCAGCAGCCAAGCGAGGGATGTGCAGTACTTC,CASSQARDVQYF
TRBJ2-1,.,TRBV9,.,TGTGCCAGTCAGCCCGGGACCAATGAGCAGTTCTTC,CASQPGTNEQFF
TRBJ1-6,.,TRBV7-8,once,TGTGCCAGCAGCTCCGACGACAGGTTCTATAATTCACCCCTCCACTTT,CASSSDDRFYNSPLHF
TRBJ1-1,TRBD1,TRBV28,.,TGTGCCAGCAGGATAGGACAGGGCGAAGCTTTCTTT,CASRIGQGEAFF
TRBJ2-7,TRBD2,TRBV27,.,TGTGCCAGCAGTTTAACCTCGGGGGGATGGGGCTACGAGCAGTACTTC,CASSLTSGGWGYEQYF
TRBJ2-7,TRBD1,TRBV10-3,once,TGTGCCATCAGTGAGACTCCGGGACAGGGGTCAGTAATCAAGACCTACGAGCAGTACTTC,CAISETPGQGSVIKTYEQYF
TRBJ1-3,TRBD1,TRBV18,.,TGTGCCAGCTCACCACTCCCGACAGGGGACCTGTCTGGAAACACCATATATTTT,CASSPLPTGDLSGNTIYF
TRBJ1-2,.,TRBV25-1,few,TGTGCCAGCAGTGAATTTGGGAGCCCCCCCACCGCTGGCTACACCTTC,CASSEFGSPPTAGYTF
TRBJ1-1,.,TRBV10-3,.,TGTGCCACCTCGGGGCAGGGAGACAACACTGAAGCTTTCTTT,CATSGQGDNTEAFF
TRBJ1-1,.,TRBV4-3,.,TGCGCCAGCAGTTACCTGCGGGGAGGGAACACTGAAGCTTTCTTT,CASSYLRGGNTEAFF
TRBJ2-7,.,TRBV6-6,.,TGTGCCAGCAGGGCAGGTGGCTACGAGCAGTACTTC,CASRAGGYEQYF
TRBJ1-5,.,TRBV10-3,once,TGTGCCATCGGGCAGGCGGGCAATCAGCCCCAGCATTTT,CAIGQAGNQPQHF
TRBJ2-5,.,TRBV28,.,TGTGCCAGCAGTTTATTCACTAGCCGGGAGACCCAGTACTTC,CASSLFTSRETQYF
TRBJ2-5,.,TRBV19,.,TGTGCCAGTAGTGAGGCGGAGACCCAGTACTTC,CASSEAETQYF
TRBJ2-1,TRBD2,TRBV5-1,.,TGCGCCAGCAGCTTGGCTAGCGGCCCTACTAAATTCAATGAGCAGTTCTTC,CASSLASGPTKFNEQFF
TRBJ1-2,.,TRBV5-4,.,TGTGCCAGCAGCTTGGACAGGAATGGCTACACCTTC,CASSLDRNGYTF
TRBJ2-1,.,TRBV28,.,TGTGCCAGCAGTTTGGGGGGCTCCTACAATGAGCAGTTCTTC,CASSLGGSYNEQFF
TRBJ2-7,.,TRBV7-8,.,TGTGCCAGCAGCGCGACGGGCGAGGGGGAGCAGTACTTC,CASSATGEGEQYF
TRBJ1-5,TRBD1,TRBV6-5,.,TGTGCCAGCAGTACAGAACAGGGGATGAATCAGCCCCAGCATTTT,CASSTEQGMNQPQHF
TRBJ2-7,.,TRBV5-1,.,TGCGCCAGCAGCTTCGTCGTCAGTTCCTACGAGCAGTACTTC,CASSFVVSSYEQYF
TRBJ2-5,TRBD1,TRBV6-5,.,TGTGCCAGCAGTACGACAGGGGGCGCACAAGAGACCCAGTACTTC,CASSTTGGAQETQYF
TRBJ1-5,TRBD1,TRBV28,.,TGTGCCAGCAGTCTGAGGACAGGGGGCAATCAGCCCCAGCATTTT,CASSLRTGGNQPQHF
TRBJ1-1,TRBD1,TRBV11-1,.,TGTGCCAGCAGCTTACGGGGGACAGTACGGAACACTGAAGCTTTCTTT,CASSLRGTVRNTEAFF
TRBJ2-3,.,TRBV28,.,TGTGCCAGCAGCCTATTCGGGACCACAGATACGCAGTATTTT,CASSLFGTTDTQYF
TRBJ2-7,.,TRBV6-1,.,TGTGCCATCAGTGGGACACCTGCCTACGAGCAGTACTTC,CAISGTPAYEQYF
TRBJ1-4,.,TRBV4-2,.,TGTGCCAGCAGCCAAGACGGACGGACGGAAAAACTGTTTTTT,CASSQDGRTEKLFF
TRBJ2-7,TRBD2,TRBV4-1,.,TGCGCCAGCAGCCAAGTTGCGGGAGTATCCTACGAGCAGTACTTC,CASSQVAGVSYEQYF
TRBJ1-4,TRBD1,TRBV9,.,TGTGCCAGCAGCGCGGGGACAGGGGAGTGGAATGAAAAACTGTTTTTT,CASSAGTGEWNEKLFF
TRBJ2-3,.,TRBV5-4,.,TGTGCCAGCAGCTTCCCCACTAGCGGAACACCAGGGGGTACGCAGTATTTT,CASSFPTSGTPGGTQYF
TRBJ1-1,.,TRBV5-4,.,TGTGCCAGCAGCCACCCCGTCCTGGCGGATAAGCATTTCTTT,CASSHPVLADKHFF
TRBJ2-7,TRBD1,TRBV28,.,TGTGCCAGCAGTTGGGACAGGCGATGGCGCGAGCAGTACTTC,CASSWDRRWREQYF
TRBJ2-7,.,TRBV27,.,TGTGCCAGCAGTCCCCGTTTAAATCAGGGTGGAACCTACGAGCAGTACTTC,CASSPRLNQGGTYEQYF
TRBJ2-1,.,TRBV2,.,TGTGCCAGCAGACTCTACAATGAGCAGTTCTTC,CASRLYNEQFF
TRBJ2-7,.,TRBV6-1,.,TGTGCCAGCAGTGAACGTGGCAGGGGGGACTACGAGCAGTACTTC,CASSERGRGDYEQYF
TRBJ2-7,TRBD2,TRBV28,.,TGTGCCAGCAGTTTAGGGCGGGAGGTAACCTACGAGCAGTACTTC,CASSLGREVTYEQYF
TRBJ1-3,.,TRBV6-1,.,TGTGCCAGCAGTGACAGGGGTACTAGTGGAAACACCATATATTTT,CASSDRGTSGNTIYF
TRBJ2-2,TRBD1,TRBV4-2,.,TGTGCCAGCAGCCAAGATCCCGACAGGGGGAACACCGGGGAGCTGTTTTTT,CASSQDPDRGNTGELFF
TRBJ2-7,.,TRBV5-4,.,TGTGCCAGCAGCTTGTTCGGGGGCGCGGGGGAGCAGTACTTC,CASSLFGGAGEQYF
TRBJ1-2,.,TRBV28,.,TGTGCCAGCAGTTTCCCTTTGGAAGGGAAGGATGATGGCTACACCTTC,CASSFPLEGKDDGYTF
TRBJ2-7,.,TRBV4-2,.,TGTGCCAGCAGCCAAAGACGAGTTGAGTACGAGCAGTACTTC,CASSQRRVEYEQYF
TRBJ2-3,.,TRBV19,.,TGTGCCAGCCGGAAGAGAAGCACAGATACGCAGTATTTT,CASRKRSTDTQYF
TRBJ1-2,TRBD1,TRBV28,.,TGTGCCAGCACTTGGGGACAGGGTGGAGGCTACACCTTC,CASTWGQGGGYTF
TRBJ2-1,.,TRBV18,once,TGTGCCAGCTCATTCCTTCAGGGGGGAAAAAACAATGAGCAGTTCTTC,CASSFLQGGKNNEQFF
TRBJ1-5,.,TRBV6-5,.,TGTGCCAGCAGTCCAGAGGGGAATCAGCCCCAGCATTTT,CASSPEGNQPQHF
TRBJ2-6,.,TRBV7-9,.,TGTGCCAGCAGCGTTTACTCTGGGGCCAACGTCCTGACTTTC,CASSVYSGANVLTF
TRBJ2-1,TRBD2,TRBV6-4,.,TGTGCCAGCAGTGACCAGGGGCTAGCGGGAAAGTTCTTC,CASSDQGLAGKFF
TRBJ2-1,.,TRBV30,.,TGTGCCTGGAGTACCGGGACATCGACTCGTTACAATGAGCAGTTCTTC,CAWSTGTSTRYNEQFF